This entry describes one T cell receptor (beta chain). What antigen it recognizes has not been identified. Per-base qualities were not stored, and no clone one base away is much larger. The sample is drawn from a study of T cell clones after liver transplantation (dated by TCRdb to the late 2010s). Regarding the study in general: The samples were obtained from ITN030ST, a randomized trial that attempted immunosuppression withdrawal within 2 years after liver transplantation. Tolerance meant complete immunosuppression withdrawal for at least one year without liver enzymes rising beyond twice the upper limit of normal. Donor-reactive T cell clones were identified using TCRbeta sequencing after a pre-transplant mixed lymphocyte reaction and were then followed in post-transplant blood. Three of the eight recipients were HCV-positive; the others were transplanted for non-autoimmune, non-viral indications. The subjects received no induction therapy and were kept on standard immunosuppression until randomization at 12-24 months post-transplant. Blood samples were taken pre-transplant, pre-randomization before withdrawal, and post-randomization after full withdrawal or failed withdrawal. The study cohort included 8 liver transplant recipients, of whom 3 were classified as tolerant and 5 as non-tolerant. As an antigen-independent comparator for donor-reactive sequences, third party-reactive TCRbeta sequences were also identified from pre-transplant MLRs. Findings and caveats that apply to the study as a whole: Conclusions were preliminary, limited by small, heterogeneous patient numbers and non-standardized post-transplant time points. In most of the 8 subjects, regardless of tolerance or HCV status, circulating donor-reactive CD4 TCRbeta sequences dropped significantly post-transplant. In two subjects, low numbers of available donor cells limited the measurable donor-reactive repertoire. Donor-reactive sequences decreased more than third party-reactive sequences, which suggests partial antigen-specific deletion that was not related to withdrawal success. Because allograft tissue specimens were not available, migration of donor-reactive T cells into the graft, rather than deletion, may have occurred. When repertoire turnover was taken into account, detection of donor-reactive sequences was significantly reduced in 7 of 8 subjects for CD4 and in 8 of 8 subjects for CD8.

Looking up the germline V gene (reference sequence) yields CDR1 LNHDA and CDR2 SQIVND. Germline trimming amounts to 6 bases on V and 5 bases on J, with 4 as the count of junction bases outside the gene matches. The cysteine opens and the phenylalanine closes a CDR3 of 14 amino acids. The DNA shown is the 42-base CDR3, in frame from base 1. This sample's time point label indicates: pre-transplant. Thawed unstimulated PBMCs were stained for CD3, CD4 and CD8 and FACS-sorted into CD3+CD4+ and CD3+CD8+ populations. All 8 studied subjects were randomized to withdrawal of immunosuppression. Genomic DNA was isolated with the Qiagen DNeasy Blood and Tissue Kit. Frozen genomic DNA underwent high-throughput TCRbeta CDR3 sequencing by immunoSEQ, including PCR amplification, mapping, bias correction and internal controls. The authors' pipeline ran thus. Productive rearrangements were kept, and unique TCRbeta sequences were defined by CDR3 nucleotide sequence plus V and J gene. For classification of a sequence as donor-reactive, at least 5-fold expansion in CFSE-low cells relative to unstimulated pre-transplant cells and a frequency of at least 0.01% were required. Minimum frequency thresholds were set for each subject based on the unstimulated sample with the lowest template count, ensuring at least 90% detection power. Jensen-Shannon divergence between the top 1000 TCRbeta sequences after and before transplant was used to measure repertoire turnover. Changes in detection of donor-reactive sequences were tested with two-sided Fisher's exact tests. Entries here come from immuneACCESS through TCRdb and include only in-frame sequences with V and J called. Some clones fail to appear in such tables; in the studies checked, an unresolved V gene covers under half of the shortfall, and the cause of the remainder is unknown. D and trimming come from the DNA, and the V and J calls and clone size come from that table. The table for this sample lists tens of thousands of clones; about nine tenths of them were counted only once. The ten top clones hold about 2.5% of the sample.

The specimen comprised CD4+ T cells from blood, sampled before liver transplant. This clonotype originated in a human donor who received a liver transplant. In this chain, TRBV19 is recombined with TRBJ2-1; TRBD2 matches 10 bases in the middle. Here the CDR3 is given as CASRGGTSDNEQFF. The nucleotide sequence is TGTGCCAGTAGAGGGGGGACTAGCGACAATGAGCAGTTCTTC.